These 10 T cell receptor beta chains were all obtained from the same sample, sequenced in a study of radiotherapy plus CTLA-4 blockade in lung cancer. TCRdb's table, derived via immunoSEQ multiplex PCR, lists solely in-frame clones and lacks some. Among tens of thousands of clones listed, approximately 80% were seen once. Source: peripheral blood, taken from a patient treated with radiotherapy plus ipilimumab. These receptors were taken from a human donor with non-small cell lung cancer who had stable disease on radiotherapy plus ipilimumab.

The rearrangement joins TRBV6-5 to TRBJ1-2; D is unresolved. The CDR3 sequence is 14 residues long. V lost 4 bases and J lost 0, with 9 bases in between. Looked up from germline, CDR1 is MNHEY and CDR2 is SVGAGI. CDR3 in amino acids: CASSLGLTNYGYTF. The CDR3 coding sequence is TGTGCCAGCAGTTTAGGATTAACTAACTATGGCTACACCTTC.

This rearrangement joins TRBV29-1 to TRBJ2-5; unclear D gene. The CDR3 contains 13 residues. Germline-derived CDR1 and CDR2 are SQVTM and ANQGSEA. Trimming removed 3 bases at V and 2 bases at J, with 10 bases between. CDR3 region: CSVENSNQETQYF. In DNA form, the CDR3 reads TGCAGCGTTGAGAATAGCAATCAAGAGACCCAGTACTTC.

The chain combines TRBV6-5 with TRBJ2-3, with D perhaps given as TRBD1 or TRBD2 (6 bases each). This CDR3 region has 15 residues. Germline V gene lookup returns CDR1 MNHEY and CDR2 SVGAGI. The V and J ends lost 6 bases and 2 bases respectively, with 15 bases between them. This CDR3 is CASRTGGKNTDTQYF. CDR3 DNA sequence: TGTGCCAGCAGGACAGGAGGGAAGAACACAGATACGCAGTATTTT.

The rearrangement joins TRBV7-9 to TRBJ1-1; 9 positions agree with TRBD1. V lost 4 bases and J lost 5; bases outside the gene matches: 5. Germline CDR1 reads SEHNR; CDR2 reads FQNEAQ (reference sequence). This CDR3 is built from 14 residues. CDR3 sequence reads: CASSSGQGKTEAFF. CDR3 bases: TGTGCCAGCAGCTCGGGACAGGGTAAGACTGAAGCTTTCTTT.

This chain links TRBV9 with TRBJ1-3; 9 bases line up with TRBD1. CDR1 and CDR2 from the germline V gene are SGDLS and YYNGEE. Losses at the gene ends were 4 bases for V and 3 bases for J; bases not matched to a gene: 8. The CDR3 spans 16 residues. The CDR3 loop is CASSLPRDRVGNTIYF. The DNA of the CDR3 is TGTGCCAGCAGCCTCCCCCGGGACAGGGTTGGAAACACCATATATTTT.

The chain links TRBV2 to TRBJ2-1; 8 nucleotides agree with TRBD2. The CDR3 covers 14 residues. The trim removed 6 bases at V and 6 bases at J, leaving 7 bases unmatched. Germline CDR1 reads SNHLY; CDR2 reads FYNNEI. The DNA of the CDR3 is TGTGCCAGCAGGAGGACTAGCCTTCCCAATGAGCAGTTCTTC. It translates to CASRRTSLPNEQFF. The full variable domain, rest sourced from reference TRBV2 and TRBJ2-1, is EPEVTQTPSHQVTQMGQEVILRCVPISNHLYFYWYRQILGQKVEFLVSFYNNEISEKSEIFDDQFSVERPDGSNFTLKIRSTKLEDSAMYFCASRRTSLPNEQFFGPGTRLTVL.

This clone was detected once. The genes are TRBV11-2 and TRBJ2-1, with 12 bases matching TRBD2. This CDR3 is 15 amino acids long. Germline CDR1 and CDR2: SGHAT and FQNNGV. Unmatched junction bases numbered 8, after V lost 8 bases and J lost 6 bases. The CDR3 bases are TGTGCCAGCCTCGACCGGACTAGCGGGGCCAATGAGCAGTTCTTC. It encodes CASLDRTSGANEQFF.

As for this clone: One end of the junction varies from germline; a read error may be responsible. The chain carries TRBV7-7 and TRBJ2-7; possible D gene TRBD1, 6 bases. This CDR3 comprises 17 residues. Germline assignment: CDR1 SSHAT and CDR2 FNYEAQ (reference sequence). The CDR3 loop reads CASSSLVGARGSYEQYF. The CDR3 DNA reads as TGTGCTAGCAGCTCCTTAGTTGGTGCCAGGGGCAGCTACGAGCAGTACTTC.

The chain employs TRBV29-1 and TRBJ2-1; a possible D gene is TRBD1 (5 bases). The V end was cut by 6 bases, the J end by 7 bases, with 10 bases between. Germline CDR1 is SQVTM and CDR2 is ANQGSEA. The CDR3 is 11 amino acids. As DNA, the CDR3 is TGCAGCGTGCGACAGAATAATGAGCAGTTCTTC. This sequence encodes CSVRQNNEQFF.

DNA for the CDR3: TGTGCCAGCAGTCCTTCGGACAGGGCCCCCGATACGCAGTATTTT. This encodes CASSPSDRAPDTQYF. J is TRBJ2-3 and V is TRBV27; 8 nucleotides align to TRBD1. V dropped 5 bases and J dropped 6; count of bases not matched to a gene: 10. The CDR3 covers 15 residues. Per the germline V gene, CDR1 is MNHEY and CDR2 is SMNVEV (reference sequence).